This T cell receptor beta chain was identified in a study of shared clonotypes between healthy human individuals. This CDR3 is 15 amino acids long. Per germline, CDR1 LGHNA and CDR2 YSLEER. V lost 0 bases, J lost 1 base, and 9 bases lay in between. CD45RO-negative, CCR7-selected cells formed the naive CD8 fraction, which excluded terminally differentiated effector memory CD45RA+ cells. TCRdb's copy holds only in-frame clones and misses some; the assay was immunoSEQ multiplex PCR. The table includes 760,000 or so clones, around 96% detected once. The sample taken for sequencing was naive CD8+ T cells sorted from blood. The clonotype comes from a man aged 25 to 40 in good health. This rearrangement joins TRBV4-3 to TRBJ1-1; D is uncertain. The CDR3 here is CASSQDAGRNTEAFF. The CDR3 DNA follows: TGCGCCAGCAGCCAAGATGCGGGGAGGAACACTGAAGCTTTCTTT.